Following are 19 T cell receptor beta chains from one sample sequenced in a study of T cells in Graves' hyperthyroidism and ophthalmopathy. It was RNA transcripts that yielded the amplified TCR beta CDR3 regions. A first-round RT-PCR of the TCR CDR3 used the HTBI primer set. TCRdb recomputed calls from the multiplex PCR reads with MiXCR, one row per CDR3 protein. The table records 350,000 or so distinct CDR3 sequences, 15% to 20% of them present only once. Sample: blood. These receptors all come from a woman between 35 and 50 years old with Graves' ophthalmopathy.

Ten or more counts support this clonotype. V usage is TRBV11-3 and J usage is TRBJ2-1, with D unclear. Germline loops: CDR1 SGHNT, CDR2 YENEEA. The CDR3 has 13 residues. With 5 bases removed from V and 8 bases from J, the gap between germline ends came to 13 bases. CDR3 sequence reads: CASSPPVGDEQFF. In nucleotides, the CDR3 is TGTGCCAGCAGCCCCCCCGTAGGCGATGAGCAGTTCTTC.

This clonotype was seen many times. V gene TRBV6-1 combines with J gene TRBJ2-5, with TRBD2 matching 8 bases. V was pared by 1 base and J by 2 bases, with 9 bases of the junction left unmatched. Germline-derived CDR1 and CDR2 are MNHNS and SASEGT. The CDR3 loop spans 17 amino acids. The CDR3 protein is CASSEGSTGGIQETQYF. The CDR3 DNA reads as TGTGCCAGCAGTGAAGGGTCGACGGGAGGGATTCAAGAGACCCAGTACTTC.

Ten or more counts support this clonotype. The DNA for the CDR3 is TGTGCCAGCAGTTACCCCCCGGGAGCCTACGAGCAGTACTTC. This codes for CASSYPPGAYEQYF. This chain uses TRBV6-2 or TRBV6-3 with TRBJ2-7; tentative D call: TRBD2 (6 bases). The CDR3 covers 14 residues. V was pared by 2 bases and J by 2 bases, with 10 bases between. Germline CDR1 reads MNHEY; CDR2 reads SVGEGT.

As regards this clonotype: A much larger clone sits a single nucleotide away, making a read error possible. This sequence joins TRBV11-2 and TRBJ2-7; no clear D. The CDR3 covers 13 residues. Per the germline V gene, CDR1 is SGHAT and CDR2 is FQNNGV. CDR3 loop: CASSVQNLYEQCF. In nucleotides, the CDR3 is TGTGCCAGCAGCGTTCAGAACCTCTACGAGCAGTGCTTC.

This clonotype was seen ten or more times. The chain links TRBV28 to TRBJ1-1; maybe TRBD1 (5 bases). This CDR3 is 11 amino acids long. The germline CDR1 and CDR2 sequences are MDHEN and SYDVKM. CDR3 coding DNA: TGTGCTTCCGGGGCGGCCACTGAAGCTTTCTTT. It is translated as CASGAATEAFF. Drawing the rest from reference TRBV28 and TRBJ1-1, the complete variable domain is DVKVTQSSRYLVKRTGEKVFLECVQDMDHENMFWYRQDPGLGLRLIYFSYDVKMKEKGDIPEGYSVSREKKERFSLILESASTNQTSMYLCASGAATEAFFGQGTRLTVV.

Worth noting for this clonotype: The junction differs from germline at one of its ends, possibly a read error. The J gene is TRBJ1-1, the V gene TRBV12-3 or TRBV12-4; the D gene is possibly TRBD1 (6 bases). The CDR3 is 14 residues long. CDR3 DNA: TGTGCCAGCACTTTAGCCCAGGGGTACACTGAAGCTTTCTTT. This codes for CASTLAQGYTEAFF.

The chain combines TRBV6-1 with TRBJ2-7, with TRBD1 matching over 9 bases. This CDR3 region has 16 residues. The V and J ends lost 7 bases and 0 bases, in that order; junction bases with no gene match: 10. Germline CDR1 MNHNS, CDR2 SASEGT. CDR3 amino acids: CASTLTGTGSSYEQYF. The DNA of the CDR3 is TGTGCCAGCACCTTAACCGGGACAGGGAGCTCCTACGAGCAGTACTTC.

As regards this clonotype: This CDR3 fails to terminate in the conserved phenylalanine or tryptophan, so it likely reflects a read error. This sequence joins TRBV2 and TRBJ1-1; D is unresolved. V lost 6 bases and J 1 base, leaving 12 bases between the germline ends. CDR3 length: 14 amino acids. Germline loops: CDR1 SNHLY, CDR2 FYNNEI. CDR3 sequence reads: CASRGVGANTEAFS. CDR3 DNA: TGTGCCAGCAGGGGAGTCGGAGCGAACACTGAAGCTTTCTCT.

Ten or more counts support this clonotype. This chain links TRBV3-1 with TRBJ1-1; D remains unclear. The length of the CDR3 is 12 residues. Germline V CDR1 and CDR2: LGHDT, YNNKEL (reference sequence). The germline V and J ends were trimmed by 0 bases and 7 bases, with 6 bases remaining between them. The CDR3 coding sequence is TGTGCCAGCAGCCAAGATCCAAGTGAAGCTTTCTTT. It specifies CASSQDPSEAFF.

Many counts were recorded for this clonotype. This sequence joins TRBV19 and TRBJ2-7, with 8 bases that match TRBD2. V gave up 5 bases and J gave up 7 bases; unmatched junction bases: 10. Germline CDR1 is LNHDA and CDR2 is SQIVND (reference sequence). The CDR3 consists of 14 residues. The CDR3 DNA sequence: TGTGCCAGTAGTCCCGAGGGACTAGTCTCGGAGCAGTACTTC. It translates to CASSPEGLVSEQYF.

This clonotype showed up many times. This chain links TRBV24-1 with TRBJ2-7; D is unresolved. CDR3 size: 15 residues. CDR1 and CDR2 from the germline V gene are KGHDR and SFDVKD. Trimming left V 4 bases short and J 0 bases short, with 12 bases between. CDR3 nucleotides: TGTGCCACCAGTGACTCCCGGACCCACTCCTACGAGCAGTACTTC. Protein product: CATSDSRTHSYEQYF.

This clonotype came up many times. The chain couples TRBV29-1 to TRBJ1-1, with 9 nucleotides matching TRBD1. The V gene end was trimmed by 7 bases and the J gene end by 5 bases; junction bases not matched to a gene: 8. The CDR3 length is 13 residues. The germline V gene has CDR1 SQVTM and CDR2 ANQGSEA. This chain's CDR3 is CSAATGGITEAFF. The CDR3 nucleotides are TGCAGCGCCGCCACAGGGGGCATAACTGAAGCTTTCTTT.

This clonotype occurred many times. One end of the junction varies from germline; a read error may be responsible. The chain combines TRBV19 with TRBJ2-2; no firm D call. CDR3 length: 14 amino acids. Germline lookup yields CDR1 LNHDA and CDR2 SQIVND (reference sequence). CDR3 sequence: CATSIGRDTGELFF. The DNA of the CDR3 is TGTGCCACTAGTATAGGCAGAGACACCGGGGAGCTGTTTTTT. The variable domain in full, completed from reference TRBV19 and TRBJ2-2, reads DGGITQSPKYLFRKEGQNVTLSCEQNLNHDAMYWYRQDPGQGLRLIYYSQIVNDFQKGDIAEGYSVSREKKESFPLTVTSAQKNPTAFYLCATSIGRDTGELFFGEGSRLTVL.

In its sample, this clonotype was seen a few times. The CDR3 loop reads CASSLEAAGGHAFSYEQYF. CDR3 DNA: TGTGCCAGCAGCTTAGAGGCAGCGGGAGGACATGCTTTCTCCTACGAGCAGTACTTC. The V call is TRBV11-2, the J call TRBJ2-7; 9 positions match TRBD2. The CDR3 runs 19 residues. Germline-derived CDR1 and CDR2 are SGHAT and FQNNGV. Losses at the gene ends were 0 bases for V and 0 bases for J; bases not matched to a gene: 12.

This clonotype was observed at least ten times. V usage is TRBV12-3 or TRBV12-4 and J usage is TRBJ2-3; D gene unclear. CDR3 length: 13 amino acids. V lost 0 bases to trimming and J lost 0 bases, with 1 base between them. The DNA for the CDR3 is TGTGCCAGCAGTTTAGCGAGCACAGATACGCAGTATTTT. It codes for CASSLASTDTQYF.

This clonotype was found many times. The chain joins TRBV6-6 to TRBJ2-6, with TRBD1 matching over 10 bases. CDR3 length equals 19 residues. V gave up 6 bases and J gave up 0 bases; unmatched junction bases: 11. Germline V gives CDR1 MNHNY, CDR2 SVGAGI (reference sequence). This CDR3 reads CASRPDRGASLSGANVLTF. For the CDR3, the DNA is TGTGCCAGCAGGCCGGACAGGGGGGCGTCACTCTCTGGGGCCAACGTCCTGACTTTC.

This clonotype was counted ten times or more. The chain carries TRBV19 and TRBJ1-2; no reliable D call. The CDR3 is made up of 14 amino acids. Germline CDR1 is LNHDA and CDR2 is SQIVND (reference sequence). V lost 5 bases, J lost 4 bases, and 14 bases lay in between. In nucleotides, the CDR3 is TGTGCCAGTAGTTTTATAGGCGCGGCCTATGGCTACACCTTC. This sequence encodes CASSFIGAAYGYTF.

This clonotype has more than one count but fewer than ten. The V gene is TRBV6-1, the J gene TRBJ1-5, with a weak D call TRBD1 (5 bases). Germline CDR1 MNHNS, CDR2 SASEGT. The CDR3 contains 16 residues. V lost 0 bases to trimming and J lost 4 bases, with 13 bases between them. The CDR3 region has the DNA TGTGCCAGCAGTGAAGCCTCCGGGACGCGGAATCAGCCCCAGCATTTT. This sequence encodes CASSEASGTRNQPQHF.

This clonotype was picked up a small number of times. The V call is TRBV28, the J call TRBJ1-5; D unclear. The germline V gene has CDR1 MDHEN and CDR2 SYDVKM. The length of the CDR3 is 13 residues. V was shortened by 3 bases and J by 6 bases, with 9 bases between the two germline ends. CDR3 region: CASSLPLIQPQHF. CDR3 DNA sequence: TGTGCCAGCAGTTTGCCTCTTATTCAGCCCCAGCATTTT.